The T cell receptor beta chain described here comes from a study of cytomegalovirus exposure and HLA in healthy donors. Findings and caveats of the study: Analyzed later, association rates of TCRs varied across HLA loci, with DRB1 most and HLA-C fewest.

The PCR ran on 60 Vbeta and 13 Jbeta primers. The method was immunoSEQ multiplex PCR; TCRdb's version includes in-frame clones alone and lacks a portion of them. Here the sample spans over 150,000 clones, around 79% being singletons. Points on this clone: What it binds is unknown.

Looked up from germline, CDR1 is SGHDT and CDR2 is YYEEEE. Trimming pared 0 bases from V and 0 bases from J, leaving 9 bases between. CDR3 length equals 15 residues. The J gene is TRBJ1-2, the V gene TRBV5-6; the D gene is possibly TRBD1 (5 bases). The sequence came from a male donor in good health and CMV-seropositive. The sample taken for sequencing was PBMCs. The CDR3 DNA reads as TGTGCCAGCAGCTTGGTGACAGTTACTAACTATGGCTACACCTTC. Translation gives CASSLVTVTNYGYTF.